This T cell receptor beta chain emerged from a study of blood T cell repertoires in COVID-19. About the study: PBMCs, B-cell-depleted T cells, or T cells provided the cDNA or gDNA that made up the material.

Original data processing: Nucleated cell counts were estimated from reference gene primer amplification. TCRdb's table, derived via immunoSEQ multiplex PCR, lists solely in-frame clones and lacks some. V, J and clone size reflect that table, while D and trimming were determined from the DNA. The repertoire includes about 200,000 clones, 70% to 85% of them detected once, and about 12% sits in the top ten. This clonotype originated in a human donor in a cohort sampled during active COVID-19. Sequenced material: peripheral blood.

For the CDR3, the DNA is TGTGCCAGTAGTCGTCGTGAGGCTGGAAACACCATATATTTT. It specifies CASSRREAGNTIYF. The genes are TRBV19 and TRBJ1-3; D uncertain. Between the trimmed V and J ends, which lost 5 bases and 2 bases, there was a span of 10 bases. CDR3 length: 14 residues. Germline CDR1 is LNHDA and CDR2 is SQIVND (reference sequence). The entire variable domain, with the rest obtained from reference TRBV19 and TRBJ1-3, is as follows: DGGITQSPKYLFRKEGQNVTLSCEQNLNHDAMYWYRQDPGQGLRLIYYSQIVNDFQKGDIAEGYSVSREKKESFPLTVTSAQKNPTAFYLCASSRREAGNTIYFGEGSWLTVV.